This T cell receptor beta chain was observed in a study of identical twins (dated by TCRdb to about 2016). The study in broad terms: The study deep-sequenced TCR alpha and beta repertoires from monozygotic twins, unrelated adults of various ages and cord blood to test whether fetal clonotypes persist. Replicate twin experiments were performed at different times using different library preparation protocols to rule out contamination. Study-wide conclusions, independent of this receptor: In monozygotic twins, out-of-frame TCR alpha sharing was systematically underestimated by recombination models, although the models agreed with sharing between unrelated individuals. Excess twin sharing in beta out-of-frame sequences was weaker because fewer shared sequences lowered the signal-to-noise ratio. Because the same donors could not be followed over many years, conclusions were based on cross-sectional statistical analysis. Invariant T cells such as MAIT and iNKT could partly confound zero-insertion analyses, although diverse VJ usage argued against such confounding for most clonotypes. Fewer insertions were carried by abundant cord blood beta clonotypes; a weaker similar trend was observed in young adult naive repertoires, while no such trend was observed in memory repertoires. Compared with coincidental sharing between unrelated individuals, out-of-frame TCR alpha sequences shared between twins had an excess of sequences with low generation probability.

Every donor in the study was a healthy Caucasian. The twin cohort consisted of three pairs of female monozygotic twins, all aged roughly 18 to 30 years. Miltenyi CD45RO+ enrichment and human naive T-cell isolation kits were used to isolate memory (CD45RO+) and naive T cells from PBMC. The protocol used for the library was 5' RACE. The sequencer listed for this sample is Illumina HiSeq 2000. Template switching introduced a universal primer binding site; the final cDNA contained a unique molecular identifier, enabling accurate counting of TCR cDNA molecules. First-strand cDNA for TCR alpha and beta chains was synthesized from specific primers in the conserved constant-segment region. To control for contamination, every cDNA library was double barcoded, receiving both a SMART-Mk sample barcode and Illumina barcodes. Two successive PCR steps introduced TruSeq adapter sequences along with Illumina sample barcodes. The TCR alpha and beta cDNA libraries were sequenced on the Illumina HiSeq platform using custom primers. On the authors' methods: MiGEC processed the raw reads to extract unique molecular identifiers, while MiXCR was used to determine the CDR3 positions. For each individual, recombination models were inferred using an EM algorithm with the repgenHMM and IGoR tools. The tcR package in R was used for shared clonotype analysis, with sharing normalized by the product of cloneset sizes. To study raw recombination free of thymic and clonal selection effects, out-of-frame nonproductive sequences were analyzed. Using fastp at Q25 and MiXCR, TCRdb reprocessed the public reads and kept productive beta chains. Under each unique CDR3 protein, matching rows form one entry showing the most common genes and DNA. Here the V and J calls rest on TCRdb's processing, not on the authors' analysis. This sample gives under 250,000 distinct CDR3 sequences in total; roughly an eighth of them show up just once. The ten largest clones capture 4% to 5% of the sample.

Only a few counts were recorded for this clonotype. The antigen it binds to is not known. Base qualities are missing; no much larger clone stands one base away. These same data were also listed under a study on yellow fever vaccine responses in identical twins. As the second study states: The T cell response to vaccination in identical twins was reported by the authors to appear partly convergent and partly personalized. In identical twins, the study followed T cell clones that responded to the vaccine with precision.

This TCR was recovered from a woman aged 18-29 years in good health. Input material: memory (CD45RO+) T cells sorted from blood. This specimen's cell subset or site label, per the study, means: CD45RO+ enriched T cells.

The CDR3 corresponds to CASSVSGSYEQFF. The DNA sequence is as follows: TGTGCCAGCAGCGTCTCCGGTTCCTATGAGCAGTTCTTC. The chain links TRBV9 with TRBJ2-1; the D gene identity is not certain. Trimming takes 2 bases from V and 8 bases from J, and the germline ends sit 11 bases apart. From its cysteine to its phenylalanine, the CDR3 spans 13 amino acids. Only CDR3 DNA is held: 39 bases, read in frame from base 1. The germline V gene encodes CDR1 SGDLS and CDR2 YYNGEE. Where the CDR3 stops, the reference TRBV9 and TRBJ2-1 genes take over; the full variable domain is DSGVTQTPKHLITATGQRVTLRCSPRSGDLSVYWYQQSLDQGLQFLIQYYNGEERAKGNILERFSAQQFPDLHSELNLSSLELGDSALYFCASSVSGSYEQFFGPGTRLTVL.